The source of this TCR beta chain is a study of Graves' ophthalmopathy and Graves' hyperthyroidism. Points from the study as a whole: A majority of expanded thyroid clonotypes exceeding 0.001 frequency were likewise present in blood. Ophthalmopathy progression prediction by the model yielded a sensitivity of 60% to 71% and a specificity of around 72%.

CDR1 and CDR2 (germline): MNHEY, SMNVEV (reference sequence). There are 13 residues in the CDR3. The V gene end was trimmed by 7 bases and the J gene end by 0 bases; junction bases not matched to a gene: 2. Amplification of TCR beta CDR3 regions used RNA transcripts. HTBI primers were employed in first-round RT-PCR, then a second-round multiplex PCR followed. TCRdb fed the multiplex PCR reads into MiXCR, producing one record per CDR3 protein. The profile shows approximately 500,000 distinct CDR3 sequences, around 14% of them singletons. Moderate-to-severe activity, with CAS ≥3, NOSPECS ≥4 and duration under 3 months, characterized the donors with ophthalmopathy. In this sample, this clonotype turned up once. No antigen is known for it.

Sequenced material: blood. The sequence was obtained from a woman younger than 45 with Graves' ophthalmopathy. The chain carries TRBV27 and TRBJ1-2; 7 bases map to TRBD1. In DNA, the CDR3 is TGTGCCAGCACGACAGGGACTAACTATGGCTACACCTTC. It encodes CASTTGTNYGYTF.